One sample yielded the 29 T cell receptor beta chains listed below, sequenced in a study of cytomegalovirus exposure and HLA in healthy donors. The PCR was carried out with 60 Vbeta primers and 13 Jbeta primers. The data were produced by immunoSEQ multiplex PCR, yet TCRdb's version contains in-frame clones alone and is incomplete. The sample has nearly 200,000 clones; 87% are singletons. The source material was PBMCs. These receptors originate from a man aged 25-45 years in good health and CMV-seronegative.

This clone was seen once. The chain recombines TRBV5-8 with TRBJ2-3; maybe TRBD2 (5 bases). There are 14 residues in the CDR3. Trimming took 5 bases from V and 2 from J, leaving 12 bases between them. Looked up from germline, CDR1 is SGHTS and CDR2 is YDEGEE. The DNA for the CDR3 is TGTGCCAGCAGGAGCGGACGAAACACAGATACGCAGTATTTT. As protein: CASRSGRNTDTQYF.

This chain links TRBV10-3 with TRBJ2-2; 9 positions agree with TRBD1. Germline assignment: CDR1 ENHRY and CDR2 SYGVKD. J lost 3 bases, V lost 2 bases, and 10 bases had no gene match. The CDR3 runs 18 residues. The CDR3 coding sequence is TGTGCCATCAGTGAGGGATCTGGACAGGGGTCGGACACCGGGGAGCTGTTTTTT. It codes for CAISEGSGQGSDTGELFF.

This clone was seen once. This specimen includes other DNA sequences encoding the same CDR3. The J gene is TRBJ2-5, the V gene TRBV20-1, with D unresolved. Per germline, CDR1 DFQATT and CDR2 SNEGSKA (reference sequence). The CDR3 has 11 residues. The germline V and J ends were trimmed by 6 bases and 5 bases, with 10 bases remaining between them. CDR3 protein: CSARNEETQYF. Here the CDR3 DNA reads TGCAGTGCCAGGAATGAGGAGACCCAGTACTTC.

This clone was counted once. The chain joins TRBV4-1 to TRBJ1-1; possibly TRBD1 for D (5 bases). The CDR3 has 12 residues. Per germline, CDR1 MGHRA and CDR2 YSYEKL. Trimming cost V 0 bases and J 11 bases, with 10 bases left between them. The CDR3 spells CASSQDRASAFF. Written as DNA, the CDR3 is TGCGCCAGCAGCCAAGACAGGGCCTCTGCTTTCTTT.

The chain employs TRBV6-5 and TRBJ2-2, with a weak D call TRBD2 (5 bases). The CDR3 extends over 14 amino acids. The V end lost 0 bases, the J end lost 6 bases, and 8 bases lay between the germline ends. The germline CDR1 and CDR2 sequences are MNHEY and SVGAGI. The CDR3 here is CASSYSPEAGELFF. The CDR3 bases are TGTGCCAGCAGTTACTCTCCGGAGGCCGGGGAGCTGTTTTTT.

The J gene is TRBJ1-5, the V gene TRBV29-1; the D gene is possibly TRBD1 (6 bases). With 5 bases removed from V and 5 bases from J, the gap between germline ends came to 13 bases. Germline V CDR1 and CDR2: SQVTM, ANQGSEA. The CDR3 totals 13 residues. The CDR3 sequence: CSVRTDGDQPQHF. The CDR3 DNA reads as TGCAGCGTTCGGACAGATGGCGATCAGCCCCAGCATTTT.

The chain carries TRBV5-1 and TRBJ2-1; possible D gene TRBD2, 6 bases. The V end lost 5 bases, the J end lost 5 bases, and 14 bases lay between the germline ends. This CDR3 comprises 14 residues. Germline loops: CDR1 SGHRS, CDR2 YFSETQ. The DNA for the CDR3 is TGCGCCAGCAGACCGCCGGCGGGGAACAATGAGCAGTTCTTC. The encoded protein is CASRPPAGNNEQFF. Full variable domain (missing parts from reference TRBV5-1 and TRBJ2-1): KAGVTQTPRYLIKTRGQQVTLSCSPISGHRSVSWYQQTPGQGLQFLFEYFSETQRNKGNFPGRFSGRQFSNSRSEMNVSTLELGDSALYLCASRPPAGNNEQFFGPGTRLTVL.

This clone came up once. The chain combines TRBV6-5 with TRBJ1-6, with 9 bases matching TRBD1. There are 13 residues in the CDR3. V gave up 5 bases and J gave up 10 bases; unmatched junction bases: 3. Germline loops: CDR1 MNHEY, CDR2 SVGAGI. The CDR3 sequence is CASSTDRGSPLHF. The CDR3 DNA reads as TGTGCCAGCAGTACGGACAGGGGATCACCCCTCCACTTT.

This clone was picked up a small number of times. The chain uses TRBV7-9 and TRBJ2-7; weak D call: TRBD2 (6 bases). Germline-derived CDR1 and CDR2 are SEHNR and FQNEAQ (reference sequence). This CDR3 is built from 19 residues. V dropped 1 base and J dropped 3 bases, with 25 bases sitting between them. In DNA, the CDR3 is TGTGCCAGCAGCTTAGACCTAATGAGCACCGGGACTTCGGTCTACGAGCAGTACTTC. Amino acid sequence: CASSLDLMSTGTSVYEQYF.

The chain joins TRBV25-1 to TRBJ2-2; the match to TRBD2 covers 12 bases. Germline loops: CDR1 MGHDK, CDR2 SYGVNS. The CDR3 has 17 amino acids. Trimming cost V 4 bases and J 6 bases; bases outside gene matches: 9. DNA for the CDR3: TGTGCCAGCAGTGTCCTCATATCTAGCGGGAGGGCCGGGGAGCTGTTTTTT. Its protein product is CASSVLISSGRAGELFF.

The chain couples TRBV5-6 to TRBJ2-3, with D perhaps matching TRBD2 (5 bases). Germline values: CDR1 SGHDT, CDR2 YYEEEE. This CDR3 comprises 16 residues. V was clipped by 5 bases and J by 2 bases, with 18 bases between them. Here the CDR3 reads CASRNIGLQDTDTQYF. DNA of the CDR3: TGTGCCAGCAGGAATATAGGACTTCAGGACACAGATACGCAGTATTTT. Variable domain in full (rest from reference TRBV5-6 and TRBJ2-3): DAGVTQSPTHLIKTRGQQVTLRCSPKSGHDTVSWYQQALGQGPQFIFQYYEEEERQRGNFPDRFSGHQFPNYSSELNVNALLLGDSALYLCASRNIGLQDTDTQYFGPGTRLTVL.

CDR3 coding DNA: TGTGCCAGCAGTTCACCATCGAAACAGTTGCTAAAAGAGACCCAGTACTTC. As protein: CASSSPSKQLLKETQYF. This chain connects TRBV25-1 to TRBJ2-5, with D unclear. V shed 5 bases and J shed 3 bases, with 22 bases lying between them. The CDR3 spans 17 residues. The germline V gene encodes CDR1 MGHDK and CDR2 SYGVNS.

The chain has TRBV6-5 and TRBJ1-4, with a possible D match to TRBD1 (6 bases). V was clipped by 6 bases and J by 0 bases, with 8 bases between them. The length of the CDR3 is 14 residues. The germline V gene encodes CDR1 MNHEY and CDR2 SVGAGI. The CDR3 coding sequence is TGTGCCAGCAGACAGGGTGCAACTAATGAAAAACTGTTTTTT. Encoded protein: CASRQGATNEKLFF.

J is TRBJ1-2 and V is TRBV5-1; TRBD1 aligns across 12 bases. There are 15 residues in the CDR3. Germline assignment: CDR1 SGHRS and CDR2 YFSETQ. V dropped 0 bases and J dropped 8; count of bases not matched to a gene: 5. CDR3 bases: TGCGCCAGCAGCTTGGGGGGACAGGGGGCAGGAGGCTACACCTTC. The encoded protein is CASSLGGQGAGGYTF.

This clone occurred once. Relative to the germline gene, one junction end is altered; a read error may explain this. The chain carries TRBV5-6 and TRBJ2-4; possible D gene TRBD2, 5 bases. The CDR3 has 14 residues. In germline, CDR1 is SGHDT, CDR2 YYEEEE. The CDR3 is CASSPPLAKNSQYF. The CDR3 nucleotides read TGTGCCAGCAGCCCCCCCCTAGCCAAAAACAGTCAGTACTTC. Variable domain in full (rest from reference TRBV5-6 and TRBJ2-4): DAGVTQSPTHLIKTRGQQVTLRCSPKSGHDTVSWYQQALGQGPQFIFQYYEEEERQRGNFPDRFSGHQFPNYSSELNVNALLLGDSALYLCASSPPLAKNSQYFGAGTRLSVL.

The CDR3 region has the DNA TGCAGCGTTGAAACTACGGACTCTGGGGCCAACGTCCTGACTTTC. Protein sequence: CSVETTDSGANVLTF. This chain links TRBV29-1 with TRBJ2-6; no reliable D call. Trimming removed 2 bases from V and 0 bases from J, with 8 bases in between. Per germline, CDR1 SQVTM and CDR2 ANQGSEA. The CDR3 is made up of 15 amino acids.

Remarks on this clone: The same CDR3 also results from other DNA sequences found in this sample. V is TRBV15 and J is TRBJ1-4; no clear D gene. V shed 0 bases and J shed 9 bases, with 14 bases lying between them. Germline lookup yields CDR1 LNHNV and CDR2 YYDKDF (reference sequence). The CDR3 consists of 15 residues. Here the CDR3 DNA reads TGTGCCACCAGCAGAGATTTGGCAATTGGTCAAAAACTGTTTTTT. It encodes CATSRDLAIGQKLFF.

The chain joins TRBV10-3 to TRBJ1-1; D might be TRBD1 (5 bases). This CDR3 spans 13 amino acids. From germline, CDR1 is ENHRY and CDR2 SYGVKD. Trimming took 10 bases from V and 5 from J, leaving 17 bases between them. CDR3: CANSPRVGTEAFF. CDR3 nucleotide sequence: TGTGCCAACTCCCCCAGGGTTGGAACTGAAGCTTTCTTT.

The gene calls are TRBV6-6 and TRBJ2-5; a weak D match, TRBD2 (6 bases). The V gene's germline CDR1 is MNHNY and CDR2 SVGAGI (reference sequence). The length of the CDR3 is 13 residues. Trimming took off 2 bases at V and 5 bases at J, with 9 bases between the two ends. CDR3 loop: CASSYRAGETQYF. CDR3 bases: TGTGCCAGCAGTTACAGGGCGGGGGAGACCCAGTACTTC.

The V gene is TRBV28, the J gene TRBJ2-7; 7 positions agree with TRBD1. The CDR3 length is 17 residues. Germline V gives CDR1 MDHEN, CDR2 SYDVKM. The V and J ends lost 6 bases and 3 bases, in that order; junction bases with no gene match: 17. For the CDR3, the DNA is TGTGCCAGCAGCCACGGACAGGCGGTGGTTTCTGACTACGAGCAGTACTTC. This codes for CASSHGQAVVSDYEQYF.

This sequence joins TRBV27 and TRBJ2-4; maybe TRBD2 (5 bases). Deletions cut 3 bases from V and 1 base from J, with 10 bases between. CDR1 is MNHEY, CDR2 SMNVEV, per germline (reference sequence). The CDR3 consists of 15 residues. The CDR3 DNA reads TGTGCCAGCAGTTTTGAGGAGGAGGCCAAAAACATTCAGTACTTC. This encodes CASSFEEEAKNIQYF.

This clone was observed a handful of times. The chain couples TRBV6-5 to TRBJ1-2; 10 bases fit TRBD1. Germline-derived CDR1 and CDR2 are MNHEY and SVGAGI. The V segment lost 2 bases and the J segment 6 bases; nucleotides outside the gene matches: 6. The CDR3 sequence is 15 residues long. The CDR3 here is CASSYTGQGIDGYTF. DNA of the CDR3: TGTGCCAGCAGTTACACGGGACAGGGGATAGATGGCTACACCTTC.

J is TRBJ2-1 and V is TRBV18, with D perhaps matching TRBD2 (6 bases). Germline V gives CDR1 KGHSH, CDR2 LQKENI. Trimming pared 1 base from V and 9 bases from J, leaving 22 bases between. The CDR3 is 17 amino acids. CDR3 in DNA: TGTGCCAGCTCACCACGAGTAGGCCTAGCGTTGCGGGGTGAGCAGTTCTTC. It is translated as CASSPRVGLALRGEQFF.

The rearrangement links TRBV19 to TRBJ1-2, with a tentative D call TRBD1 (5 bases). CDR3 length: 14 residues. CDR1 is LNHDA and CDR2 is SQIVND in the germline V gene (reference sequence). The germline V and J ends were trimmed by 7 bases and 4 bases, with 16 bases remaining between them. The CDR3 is CASKMEGEIYGYTF. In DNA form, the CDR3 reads TGTGCCAGTAAAATGGAAGGGGAAATCTATGGCTACACCTTC.

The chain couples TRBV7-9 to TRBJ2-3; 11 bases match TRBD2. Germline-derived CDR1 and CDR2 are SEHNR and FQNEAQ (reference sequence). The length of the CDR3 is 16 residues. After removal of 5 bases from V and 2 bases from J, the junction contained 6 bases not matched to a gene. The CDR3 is CASSRRTSGHTDTQYF. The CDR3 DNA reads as TGTGCCAGCAGCCGACGGACTAGCGGGCACACAGATACGCAGTATTTT.

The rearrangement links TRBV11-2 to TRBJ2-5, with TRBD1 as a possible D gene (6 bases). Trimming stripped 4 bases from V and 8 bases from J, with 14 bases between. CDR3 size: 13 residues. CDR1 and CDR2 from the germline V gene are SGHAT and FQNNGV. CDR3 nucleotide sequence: TGTGCCAGCAGCTCCGGACAGTCTGGAACCCAGTACTTC. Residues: CASSSGQSGTQYF.

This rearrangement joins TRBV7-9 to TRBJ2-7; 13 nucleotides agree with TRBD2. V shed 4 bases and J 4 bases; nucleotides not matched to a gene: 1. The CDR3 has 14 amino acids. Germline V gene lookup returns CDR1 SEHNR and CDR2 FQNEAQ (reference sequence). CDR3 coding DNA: TGTGCCAGCAGCTCGACTAGCGGGGGGTACGAGCAGTACTTC. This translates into CASSSTSGGYEQYF.

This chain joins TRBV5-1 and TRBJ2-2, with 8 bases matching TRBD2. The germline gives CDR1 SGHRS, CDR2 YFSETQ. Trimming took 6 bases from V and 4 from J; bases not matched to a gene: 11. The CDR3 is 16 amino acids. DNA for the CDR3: TGCGCCAGCACACCCCCGGGACTAGGTCTCACCGGGGAGCTGTTTTTT. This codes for CASTPPGLGLTGELFF.

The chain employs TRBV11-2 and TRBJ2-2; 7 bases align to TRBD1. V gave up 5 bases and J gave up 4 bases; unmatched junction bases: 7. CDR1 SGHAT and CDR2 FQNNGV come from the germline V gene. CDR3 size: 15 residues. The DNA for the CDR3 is TGTGCCAGCAGCGCGACAGGGACCGGCACCGGGGAGCTGTTTTTT. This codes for CASSATGTGTGELFF. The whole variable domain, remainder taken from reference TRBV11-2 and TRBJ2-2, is EAGVAQSPRYKIIEKRQSVAFWCNPISGHATLYWYQQILGQGPKLLIQFQNNGVVDDSQLPKDRFSAERLKGVDSTLKIQPAKLEDSAVYLCASSATGTGTGELFFGEGSRLTVL.